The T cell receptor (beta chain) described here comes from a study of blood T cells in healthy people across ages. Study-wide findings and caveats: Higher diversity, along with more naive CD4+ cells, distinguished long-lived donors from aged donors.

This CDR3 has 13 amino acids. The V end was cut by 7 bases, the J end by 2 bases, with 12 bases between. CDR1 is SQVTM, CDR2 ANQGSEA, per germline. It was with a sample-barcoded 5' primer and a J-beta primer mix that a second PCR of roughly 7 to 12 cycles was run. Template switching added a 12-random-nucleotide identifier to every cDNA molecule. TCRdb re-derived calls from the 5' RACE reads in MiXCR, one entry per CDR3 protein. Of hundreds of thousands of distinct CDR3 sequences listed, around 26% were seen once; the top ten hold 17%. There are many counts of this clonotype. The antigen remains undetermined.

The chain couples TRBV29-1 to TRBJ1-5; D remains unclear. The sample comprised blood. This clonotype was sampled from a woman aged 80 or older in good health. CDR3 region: CSARFSGNQPQHF. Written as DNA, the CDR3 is TGCAGCGCCCGTTTCTCGGGCAATCAGCCCCAGCATTTT.